This TCR beta chain was found in a study of control samples from healthy donors and cancer patients. Sequencing used immunoSEQ multiplex PCR; TCRdb keeps in-frame clones, though not all of them. The sample contains 100,000 to 150,000 clones, 70% to 90% of which appear only once. V gave up 6 bases and J gave up 2 bases; unmatched junction bases: 12. Germline V gene lookup returns CDR1 SGHDN and CDR2 FVKESK. The CDR3 length is 18 residues. This clone was seen a single time. Material: blood. The TCR comes from a man in his 60s in good health. The chain links TRBV14 to TRBJ2-6, with 8 bases aligning to TRBD1. CDR3 in amino acids: CASRRTGQFSAGANVLTF. The DNA for the CDR3 is TGTGCCAGCAGACGGACAGGGCAATTTTCTGCTGGGGCCAACGTCCTGACTTTC.